This passage covers 29 T cell receptor beta chains from one sample sequenced in a study of vaccination and CD4 T cells after COVID-19. Treatment in this sample: approximately nine-day PBMC culture with coronavirus spike peptide pools or control peptides (ViraFEST assay). No antigens are known for them. The Oncomine TCR Beta short-read assay was what sequenced the DNA obtained from cultured CD4+ T cells. TCRdb used MiXCR to reprocess the PCR reads, holding one entry per CDR3 protein. In the table there are around 20,000 distinct CDR3 sequences, approximately 42% of which are singletons. Sequenced material: CD4+ T cells from blood, cultured in vitro, taken before SARS-CoV-2 vaccination. The source of these receptors is a human donor who received a COVID-19 vaccine.

The rearrangement links TRBV4-2 to TRBJ2-3, with 10 bases matching TRBD2. Germline V gene lookup returns CDR1 LGHNA and CDR2 YNFKEQ. The CDR3 runs to 16 residues. Germline trimming cut 2 bases from V and 3 bases from J; bases unmatched to any gene: 5. CDR3 residues: CASSQIAGGNTDTQYF. The CDR3 DNA reads as TGTGCCAGCAGCCAAATAGCGGGGGGAAATACAGATACGCAGTATTTT.

The chain carries TRBV6-1 and TRBJ2-3, with 9 bases aligning to TRBD1. After removal of 5 bases from V and 2 bases from J, the junction contained 2 bases not matched to a gene. Germline V lookup: CDR1 MNHNS, CDR2 SASEGT. This CDR3 spans 14 amino acids. CDR3 in amino acids: CASSRDRATDTQYF. CDR3 nucleotides: TGTGCCAGCAGTAGGGACAGGGCCACAGATACGCAGTATTTT.

This clonotype was seen only a few times. The gene calls are TRBV19 and TRBJ1-5; a weak D match, TRBD1 (5 bases). CDR1 is LNHDA and CDR2 is SQIVND in the germline V gene (reference sequence). CDR3 length: 15 residues. V lost 5 bases and J lost 9, with 20 bases in between. Written as DNA, the CDR3 is TGTGCCAGTAGTTGGCCGGGACTCCCCAAAGCGCCCCAGCATTTT. Its protein product is CASSWPGLPKAPQHF.

CDR3: CATSDRRGLAGGQETQYF. The CDR3 DNA sequence: TGTGCCACCAGTGACCGCCGGGGACTAGCGGGGGGGCAAGAGACCCAGTACTTC. This chain joins TRBV24-1 and TRBJ2-5; 16 bases align to TRBD2. CDR1 and CDR2 (germline): KGHDR, SFDVKD. V shed 4 bases and J 2 bases; nucleotides not matched to a gene: 6. This CDR3 is built from 18 residues.

CDR3 coding DNA: TGCGCCAGCAGCTTGGGGGACAGAACTGAAGCTTTCTTT. It codes for CASSLGDRTEAFF. The chain is built from TRBV5-1 and TRBJ1-1, with TRBD1 matching over 7 bases. The CDR3 is 13 residues long. The V gene end was trimmed by 0 bases and the J gene end by 5 bases; junction bases not matched to a gene: 1. The V gene's germline CDR1 is SGHRS and CDR2 YFSETQ.

The chain employs TRBV25-1 and TRBJ1-1; 9 bases match TRBD1. The CDR3 spans 13 residues. V was pared by 6 bases and J by 3 bases, with 2 bases of the junction left unmatched. Per germline, CDR1 MGHDK and CDR2 SYGVNS. CDR3: CASRRTGDTEAFF. DNA for the CDR3: TGTGCCAGCAGACGGACAGGGGACACTGAAGCTTTCTTT.

The sample holds a few counts of this clonotype. The chain carries TRBV2 and TRBJ2-2; tentatively, D is TRBD1 (5 bases). The V end was cut by 5 bases, the J end by 3 bases, with 10 bases between. The CDR3 is 14 residues long. CDR1 is SNHLY and CDR2 is FYNNEI in the germline V gene. The CDR3 DNA is TGTGCCAGCAGTCTGGCAGGGTACACCGGGGAGCTGTTTTTT. Translating it yields CASSLAGYTGELFF. Combining the CDR3 with reference TRBV2 and TRBJ2-2 gives the whole variable domain EPEVTQTPSHQVTQMGQEVILRCVPISNHLYFYWYRQILGQKVEFLVSFYNNEISEKSEIFDDQFSVERPDGSNFTLKIRSTKLEDSAMYFCASSLAGYTGELFFGEGSRLTVL.

The V call is TRBV28, the J call TRBJ1-1; no clear D. The CDR3 loop spans 15 amino acids. V was shortened by 4 bases and J by 1 base, with 13 bases between the two germline ends. Germline CDR1 is MDHEN and CDR2 is SYDVKM. CDR3 sequence reads: CASSSLTRGNTEAFF. Written as DNA, the CDR3 is TGTGCCAGCAGTTCCCTTACCCGGGGGAACACTGAAGCTTTCTTT.

Points on this clonotype: One junction end disagrees with the germline gene, perhaps due to a read error. V is TRBV24-1 and J is TRBJ2-5; 7 positions agree with TRBD1. Germline loops: CDR1 KGHDR, CDR2 SFDVKD. The CDR3 extends over 19 amino acids. CDR3: CATSYFNPGNPQGEETQYF. In DNA, the CDR3 is TGTGCCACCAGTTATTTCAACCCGGGGAATCCCCAGGGGGAAGAGACCCAGTACTTC.

The chain has TRBV30 and TRBJ2-7; TRBD1 might be the D (6 bases). The germline CDR1 and CDR2 sequences are GTSNPN and SVGIG (reference sequence). The CDR3 sequence is 12 residues long. Between the trimmed V and J ends, which lost 2 bases and 1 base, there was a span of 6 bases. The chain's CDR3 is CAWSTGSYEQYF. The CDR3 region has the DNA TGTGCCTGGAGTACAGGGTCCTACGAGCAGTACTTC. Supplemented by reference TRBV30 and TRBJ2-7, the full variable domain reads SQTIHQWPATLVQPVGSPLSLECTVEGTSNPNLYWYRQAAGRGLQLLFYSVGIGQISSEVPQNLSASRPQDRQFILSSKKLLLSDSGFYLCAWSTGSYEQYFGPGTRLTVT.

V is TRBV7-9 and J is TRBJ2-2, with D hard to call. Trimming pared 5 bases from V and 0 bases from J, leaving 7 bases between. Germline values: CDR1 SEHNR, CDR2 FQNEAQ (reference sequence). This CDR3 contains 14 residues. Written as DNA, the CDR3 is TGTGCCAGCAGCCTCGACACGAACACCGGGGAGCTGTTTTTT. This sequence encodes CASSLDTNTGELFF.

The CDR3 DNA is TGTGCCAGCAGCTTAGCCGGAACCACTGGCTACACCTTC. It translates to CASSLAGTTGYTF. The V gene is TRBV7-9, the J gene TRBJ1-2; D uncertain. Trimming pared 0 bases from V and 7 bases from J, leaving 9 bases between. This CDR3 contains 13 residues. Germline-derived CDR1 and CDR2 are SEHNR and FQNEAQ (reference sequence).

The gene calls are TRBV19 and TRBJ2-7; 7 bases are a match to TRBD2. The CDR3 covers 15 residues. The V and J ends lost 2 bases and 3 bases, in that order; junction bases with no gene match: 7. Germline V gene data show CDR1 as LNHDA and CDR2 as SQIVND (reference sequence). The CDR3 DNA reads as TGTGCCAGTAGTATATCGACTAGCAGGCGCTACGAGCAGTACTTC. This encodes CASSISTSRRYEQYF.

The chain carries TRBV6-5 and TRBJ1-2; 10 bases fit TRBD1. After removal of 4 bases from V and 4 bases from J, the junction contained 9 bases not matched to a gene. The CDR3 has 16 residues. Per germline, CDR1 MNHEY and CDR2 SVGAGI. This CDR3 is CASSSWTGGDGYGYTF. The CDR3 DNA follows: TGTGCCAGCAGTTCTTGGACAGGGGGGGACGGCTATGGCTACACCTTC.

The chain uses TRBV18 and TRBJ1-1; D uncertain. Trimming took 2 bases from V and 0 from J, leaving 7 bases between them. Germline V gene lookup returns CDR1 KGHSH and CDR2 LQKENI. The CDR3 covers 14 residues. CDR3 nucleotides: TGTGCCAGCTCACCATGGCAACTGAACACTGAAGCTTTCTTT. Protein product: CASSPWQLNTEAFF.

This clonotype showed up just a few times. The J gene is TRBJ1-1, the V gene TRBV12-3 or TRBV12-4, with D unclear. The CDR3 is 14 amino acids. The germline V and J ends were trimmed by 1 base and 0 bases, with 6 bases remaining between them. The CDR3 DNA follows: TGTGCCAGCAGTTTAGGGGTTCTGAACACTGAAGCTTTCTTT. As protein: CASSLGVLNTEAFF.

The V and J genes are TRBV18 and TRBJ2-5; tentative D call: TRBD1 (5 bases). Germline CDR1 and CDR2: KGHSH and LQKENI. The germline V and J ends were trimmed by 3 bases and 1 base, with 6 bases remaining between them. CDR3 size: 13 residues. The CDR3 sequence: CASSPGPQETQYF. CDR3 bases: TGTGCCAGCTCACCGGGGCCCCAAGAGACCCAGTACTTC. Supplemented by reference TRBV18 and TRBJ2-5, the full variable domain reads NAGVMQNPRHLVRRRGQEARLRCSPMKGHSHVYWYRQLPEEGLKFMVYLQKENIIDESGMPKERFSAEFPKEGPSILRIQQVVRGDSAAYFCASSPGPQETQYFGPGTRLLVL.

This chain connects TRBV5-3 to TRBJ1-1, with 8 bases that match TRBD1. TRBV5-3 falls under the ORF class, with uncertain function. The V gene end was trimmed by 8 bases and the J gene end by 4 bases; junction bases not matched to a gene: 13. This CDR3 contains 15 residues. CDR3 sequence: CASSPIAGGGTEAFF. CDR3 nucleotide sequence: TGTGCCAGCAGCCCCATCGCAGGGGGCGGCACTGAAGCTTTCTTT.

This clonotype was seen a handful of times. The chain links TRBV7-3 to TRBJ1-2, with 10 bases identical to TRBD1. The V and J ends lost 3 bases and 1 base, in that order; junction bases with no gene match: 2. The CDR3 totals 15 residues. Germline V gene sequence: CDR1 SGHTA, CDR2 FQGTGA. The CDR3 is CASSLGTGDNYGYTF. The CDR3 nucleotides are TGTGCCAGCAGCTTGGGGACAGGGGATAACTATGGCTACACCTTC.

The chain employs TRBV6-2 or TRBV6-3 and TRBJ2-1, with 11 positions matching TRBD1. Per the germline V gene, CDR1 is MNHEY and CDR2 is SVGEGT. CDR3 size: 13 residues. Germline trimming cut 6 bases from V and 8 bases from J; bases unmatched to any gene: 3. The CDR3 loop is CASRGQGGDEQFF. DNA of the CDR3: TGTGCCAGCAGGGGACAGGGGGGCGATGAGCAGTTCTTC.

The V call is TRBV5-1, the J call TRBJ2-1, with TRBD2 identical over 11 bases. Germline loops: CDR1 SGHRS, CDR2 YFSETQ. Losses at the gene ends were 4 bases for V and 0 bases for J; bases not matched to a gene: 6. There are 17 residues in the CDR3. This chain's CDR3 is CASSPGLAVSSYNEQFF. The CDR3 DNA reads as TGCGCCAGCAGCCCGGGACTAGCGGTCAGCTCCTACAATGAGCAGTTCTTC.

The rearrangement uses TRBV6-1 and TRBJ2-5; 8 nucleotides match TRBD1. The CDR3 consists of 14 residues. J was trimmed by 7 bases and V by 6 bases; bases with no gene match: 10. The germline V gene has CDR1 MNHNS and CDR2 SASEGT. The CDR3 nucleotides read TGTGCCAGCAGCACGGACAGGGCCTCTTGGACCCAGTACTTC. It specifies CASSTDRASWTQYF.

This clonotype was observed a few times. V usage is TRBV10-1 and J usage is TRBJ1-1; weak D call: TRBD1 (5 bases). V was pared by 2 bases and J by 8 bases, with 15 bases between. The V gene's germline CDR1 is WNHNN and CDR2 SYGVQD (reference sequence). CDR3 length equals 14 residues. The CDR3 region is CASSESIREGEAFF. The DNA for the CDR3 is TGCGCCAGCAGTGAGAGTATCAGGGAGGGCGAAGCTTTCTTT.

This clonotype was counted between two and nine times. CDR3 residues: CSVRSTSGGTDTQYF. The CDR3 bases are TGCAGTGTACGATCGACTAGCGGGGGTACAGATACGCAGTATTTT. The chain recombines TRBV20-1 with TRBJ2-3; TRBD2 agrees at 12 bases. Per the germline V gene, CDR1 is DFQATT and CDR2 is SNEGSKA (reference sequence). The CDR3 sequence is 15 residues long. The V segment lost 7 bases and the J segment 3 bases; nucleotides outside the gene matches: 8.

The chain joins TRBV6-1 to TRBJ1-1; D not certain. V shed 5 bases and J shed 4 bases, with 17 bases lying between them. The CDR3 runs to 15 residues. The germline V gene encodes CDR1 MNHNS and CDR2 SASEGT. The CDR3 DNA follows: TGTGCCAGCAGTACAAGATCCCTAAGCGGCACTGAAGCTTTCTTT. As protein: CASSTRSLSGTEAFF.

The rearrangement uses TRBV20-1 and TRBJ1-2; 9 nucleotides match TRBD1. Germline-derived CDR1 and CDR2 are DFQATT and SNEGSKA (reference sequence). Losses at the gene ends were 3 bases for V and 5 bases for J; bases not matched to a gene: 7. This CDR3 comprises 14 residues. This CDR3 reads CSARGDGQGYGYTF. The CDR3 DNA is TGCAGTGCTAGGGGGGACGGACAGGGGTATGGCTACACCTTC.

This clonotype was seen a handful of times. This rearrangement joins TRBV7-9 to TRBJ2-7; D might be TRBD2 (5 bases). CDR1 and CDR2 (germline): SEHNR, FQNEAQ (reference sequence). V was pared by 0 bases and J by 2 bases, with 17 bases between. This CDR3 is built from 17 residues. Here the CDR3 DNA reads TGTGCCAGCAGCTTAGCATCCGGGAAGCTCCCCCCCTACGAGCAGTACTTC. The encoded protein is CASSLASGKLPPYEQYF.

The V call is TRBV12-3 or TRBV12-4, the J call TRBJ2-3; 11 bases are shared with TRBD2. J lost 2 bases, V lost 5 bases, and 6 bases had no gene match. CDR3 size: 16 residues. CDR3 loop: CASSPTSGGPTDTQYF. In DNA, the CDR3 is TGTGCCAGCAGTCCAACTAGCGGGGGCCCCACAGATACGCAGTATTTT.

The rearrangement joins TRBV7-3 to TRBJ2-3; 13 positions agree with TRBD2. CDR3 length: 17 residues. The ends lost 0 bases at V and 3 bases at J; junction bases unmatched: 3. The germline gives CDR1 SGHTA, CDR2 FQGTGA. CDR3 bases: TGTGCCAGCAGCTTAACGGGGACTAGCGGGGCTACAGATACGCAGTATTTT. Its translation: CASSLTGTSGATDTQYF.